Listed here are 15 T cell receptor beta chains from one sample, sequenced in a study of T cells after yellow fever vaccination (dated by TCRdb to about 2019). The intended sense of this specimen's treatment or condition label: live attenuated yellow fever vaccine strain. Libraries were constructed by 5' RACE. Sequenced using an Illumina HiSeq 2500. In TCRdb, the public reads were trimmed at Q25 with fastp and aligned with MiXCR, with productive beta chains retained. Rows with a matching CDR3 protein are joined into one entry that keeps the most common DNA and genes. The sample table shows about 180,000 distinct CDR3 sequences, and 6.2% are seen once. The top ten constitute 2.5% to 3.5% of the sample. Sequences were derived from CD4+ T cells sorted from PBMCs, sampled on the day of the first yellow fever vaccination. These receptors all come from a man aged 18 to 30 who received the YFV17D yellow fever vaccine.

In this sample, this clonotype turned up many times. The chain links TRBV5-1 to TRBJ2-3; D unclear. This CDR3 has 14 amino acids. V was trimmed by 3 bases and J by 2 bases, leaving 10 bases between them. CDR1 SGHRS and CDR2 YFSETQ come from the germline V gene. This CDR3 is CASSSQTLTDTQYF. The CDR3 DNA reads as TGCGCCAGCAGCTCCCAGACCCTCACAGATACGCAGTATTTT.

This clonotype came up many times. This rearrangement joins TRBV19 to TRBJ2-7; tentatively, D is TRBD2 (5 bases). Germline lookup yields CDR1 LNHDA and CDR2 SQIVND (reference sequence). The CDR3 runs 15 residues. The V and J ends lost 7 bases and 1 base respectively, with 17 bases between them. CDR3 DNA: TGTGCCAGTACCCTCCGGGCGGGTTATTCCTACGAGCAGTACTTC. The encoded protein is CASTLRAGYSYEQYF.

This clonotype was counted between two and nine times. The chain recombines TRBV5-1 with TRBJ1-4, with a weak D call TRBD1 (5 bases). CDR3 length: 14 residues. Germline V lookup: CDR1 SGHRS, CDR2 YFSETQ. The ends were cut back, 3 bases at V and 5 bases at J, with 11 bases in the middle. CDR3 in amino acids: CASSWGTANEKLFF. The DNA of the CDR3 is TGCGCCAGCAGCTGGGGGACGGCGAATGAAAAACTGTTTTTT.

The gene calls are TRBV7-3 and TRBJ2-3, with 8 bases identical to TRBD2. J was trimmed by 0 bases and V by 5 bases; bases with no gene match: 10. The CDR3 runs to 17 residues. Germline V gene sequence: CDR1 SGHTA, CDR2 FQGTGA. This CDR3 is CASSPLGGGRSTDTQYF. In DNA, the CDR3 is TGTGCCAGCAGCCCCCTCGGGGGGGGAAGAAGCACAGATACGCAGTATTTT.

This clonotype was observed a handful of times. This chain links TRBV20-1 with TRBJ2-7, with D unresolved. Germline values: CDR1 DFQATT, CDR2 SNEGSKA (reference sequence). The V gene lost 7 bases and the J gene lost 1 base, with 8 bases spanning the gap. CDR3 length equals 11 residues. The CDR3 here is CSVDGSYEQYF. CDR3 DNA: TGCAGTGTGGACGGTTCCTACGAGCAGTACTTC.

This clonotype has just a few counts. The rearrangement uses TRBV12-3 or TRBV12-4 and TRBJ1-5, with D unclear. This CDR3 contains 12 residues. Trimming removed 4 bases from V and 9 bases from J, with 10 bases in between. The CDR3 sequence is CASSSRTRPQHF. In DNA form, the CDR3 reads TGTGCCAGCAGTTCAAGGACCCGGCCCCAGCATTTT.

This clonotype has ten or more counts. V usage is TRBV5-1 and J usage is TRBJ2-2; D might be TRBD1 or TRBD2, each matching 5 bases. This CDR3 is 13 amino acids long. Trimming shortened V by 4 bases and J by 6 bases, and 10 bases separated the two germline ends. Germline lookup yields CDR1 SGHRS and CDR2 YFSETQ. The CDR3 here is CASSRDLAGELFF. The CDR3 coding sequence is TGCGCCAGCAGCCGGGACCTTGCCGGGGAGCTGTTTTTT.

The chain employs TRBV5-1 and TRBJ2-5, with TRBD2 matching 8 bases. The CDR3 is made up of 16 amino acids. Germline V gives CDR1 SGHRS, CDR2 YFSETQ. V shed 1 base, J shed 5 bases, and the junction held 10 bases outside the gene matches. The CDR3 sequence is CASSLNRAGEWETQYF. The CDR3 region has the DNA TGCGCCAGCAGCTTGAATCGAGCGGGGGAATGGGAGACCCAGTACTTC.

This clonotype has at least ten counts. The rearrangement uses TRBV6-1 and TRBJ1-1; tentatively, D is TRBD1 (6 bases). CDR3 length equals 14 residues. Germline assignment: CDR1 MNHNS and CDR2 SASEGT. With 1 base removed from V and 4 bases from J, the gap between germline ends came to 10 bases. CDR3 nucleotides: TGTGCCAGCAGTGAAGGTAGGGGGGCCACTGAAGCTTTCTTT. It is translated as CASSEGRGATEAFF.

V usage is TRBV5-4 and J usage is TRBJ2-5; the D gene is possibly TRBD2 (5 bases). The germline gives CDR1 SGHNT, CDR2 YYREEE (reference sequence). V gave up 2 bases and J gave up 2 bases, with 10 bases separating them. CDR3 length: 14 amino acids. CDR3 nucleotides: TGTGCCAGCAGCTTAAAGCGGACGCAAGAGACCCAGTACTTC. Translated: CASSLKRTQETQYF. Variable domain in full (rest from reference TRBV5-4 and TRBJ2-5): ETGVTQSPTHLIKTRGQQVTLRCSSQSGHNTVSWYQQALGQGPQFIFQYYREEENGRGNFPPRFSGLQFPNYSSELNVNALELDDSALYLCASSLKRTQETQYFGPGTRLLVL.

The V gene is TRBV20-1, the J gene TRBJ2-7; the match to TRBD1 covers 7 bases. The V gene end was trimmed by 0 bases and the J gene end by 1 base; junction bases not matched to a gene: 3. The germline V gene has CDR1 DFQATT and CDR2 SNEGSKA (reference sequence). The CDR3 has 14 amino acids. The CDR3 sequence: CSARDSGGSYEQYV. CDR3 DNA sequence: TGCAGTGCTAGAGATTCAGGGGGATCCTACGAGCAGTACGTC.

The chain employs TRBV7-2 and TRBJ2-5; D may be TRBD1 (5 bases). Germline loops: CDR1 SGHTA, CDR2 FQGNSA. This CDR3 contains 14 residues. The ends were cut back, 3 bases at V and 4 bases at J, with 12 bases in the middle. The CDR3 here is CASSFGQGPETQYF. The CDR3 DNA follows: TGTGCCAGCAGCTTTGGTCAGGGCCCAGAGACCCAGTACTTC.

The gene calls are TRBV20-1 and TRBJ2-5; the match to TRBD2 covers 9 bases. The CDR3 loop spans 13 amino acids. Germline trimming cut 6 bases from V and 5 bases from J; bases unmatched to any gene: 7. From germline, CDR1 is DFQATT and CDR2 SNEGSKA (reference sequence). Here the CDR3 DNA reads TGCAGTGCCAACCTAGCGGGGTGGGAGACCCAGTACTTC. Its protein is CSANLAGWETQYF.

This clonotype was detected ten times or more. V is TRBV6-5 and J is TRBJ2-3; 11 nucleotides match TRBD2. The CDR3 runs 16 residues. CDR1 and CDR2 (germline): MNHEY, SVGAGI. With 4 bases clipped from V and 3 bases from J, the junction kept 6 bases outside the gene matches. The CDR3 loop reads CASSLLAGARTDTQYF. CDR3 in DNA: TGTGCCAGCAGTTTACTAGCGGGGGCCCGTACAGATACGCAGTATTTT.

This clonotype has more than one count but fewer than ten. This chain links TRBV11-3 with TRBJ2-2; D is possibly TRBD1 (6 bases). V was shortened by 2 bases and J by 3 bases, with 7 bases between the two germline ends. This CDR3 spans 14 amino acids. Germline CDR1 is SGHNT and CDR2 is YENEEA. This CDR3 reads CASSLTGHTGELFF. The DNA for the CDR3 is TGTGCCAGCAGCTTAACAGGGCACACCGGGGAGCTGTTTTTT.